This record covers a single TCR beta chain. The target antigen is unknown. Germline is not matched at one junction end, which may reflect a read error. The CDR3 has 12 residues. The germline CDR1 and CDR2 sequences are SEHNR and FQNEAQ (reference sequence). 13 Jbeta primers and 60 Vbeta primers were used for the PCR. The method was immunoSEQ multiplex PCR; TCRdb's version includes in-frame clones alone and lacks a portion of them. The sample contains 95,000 to 150,000 clones, 80% of which appear only once. The entry originates in a study of cytomegalovirus exposure and HLA in healthy donors. Study results and caveats: When analyzed later, a missense DCLRE1C variant was found to be linked to TCR beta V- and J-gene trimming.

This chain connects TRBV7-9 to TRBJ1-1; D is ambiguous. Input material: PBMCs. The sequence was obtained from a female donor in good health and CMV-seropositive. CDR3 protein: CSSSPRAPEAFF. CDR3 nucleotides: TGTTCCAGCAGCCCGCGGGCTCCGGAAGCTTTCTTT.